This T cell receptor beta chain was recorded in a study of shared clonotypes between healthy human individuals. Overall study context: The donors, a couple of women and a few men, were aged 18 to 49.

Every subset's genomic DNA went evenly onto several immunoSEQ plates. Each replicate PCR on the sorted subsets used roughly 190 ng DNA (approximately 33,000 T cell genomes). Some clones are missing from TCRdb's copy, which holds only in-frame ones; the method was immunoSEQ multiplex PCR. Of millions of clones listed, 90% to 95% are singletons. Concerning this clone: Antigen specificity is unknown.

Germline V gives CDR1 SEHNR, CDR2 FQNEAQ (reference sequence). Trimming stripped 5 bases from V and 8 bases from J, with 19 bases between. There are 16 residues in the CDR3. Findings and caveats of the study: Clonotypes shared by all four donors outscored non-shared clonotypes in generation probability.

This TCR derives from a man between 18 and 35 years old in good health. The V gene is TRBV7-9, the J gene TRBJ1-6, with no clear D. Specimen: naive CD4+ T cells sorted from blood. Subset noted: CD45RA+ positively selected. CDR3 protein: CASSLRGSGVHSPLHF. The CDR3 nucleotides read TGTGCCAGCAGCCTAAGAGGGAGTGGGGTCCATTCACCCCTCCACTTT.